The rows below give T cell receptor beta chains drawn from one sample of a study of glioma-infiltrating T cells after dendritic cell vaccination. TCRdb's table, derived via immunoSEQ multiplex PCR, lists solely in-frame clones and lacks some. The table records roughly 100,000 clones, roughly 90% of them present only once. This specimen was blood, taken after dendritic cell vaccination. The receptor set was obtained from a human donor with glioblastoma. The CDR3 runs from the conserved cysteine through the conserved F or W. A D gene is named only where the DNA matches it firmly. Clone size is given for some rows only: seen once, a few or many times, or a class if the clone is expanded.

TRBV27	17	once	-	TRBJ1-6	TGTGCCAGCAGTCCGGACAGCTACAGCTCCTATAATTCACCCCTCCACTTT	CASSPDSYSSYNSPLHF
TRBV7-9	16	-	-	TRBJ2-5	TGTGCCAGCAGCCAAGGACAGAAAATTCTCCAAGAGACCCAGTACTTC	CASSQGQKILQETQYF
TRBV5-1	15	-	-	TRBJ2-5	TGCGCCAGCAGCTTGGTACTGGGGGCCCAAGAGACCCAGTACTTC	CASSLVLGAQETQYF
TRBV27	12	few	-	TRBJ2-7	TGTGCCACTGGCAAATCGCACGACGAGCAGTACTTC	CATGKSHDEQYF
TRBV6-6	14	-	-	TRBJ1-1	TGTGCCAGCAGTCTCGGGGGTCCAGACACTGAAGCTTTCTTT	CASSLGGPDTEAFF
TRBV11-3	15	few	-	TRBJ2-2	TGTGCCAGCAGCTCAGGACAACCGAACACCGGGGAGCTGTTTTTT	CASSSGQPNTGELFF
TRBV5-1	15	-	TRBD1	TRBJ1-2	TGCGCCAGCAGCCAAAGTACAGGGGGCAGGGATGGCTACACCTTC	CASSQSTGGRDGYTF
TRBV19	15	few	-	TRBJ1-5	TGTGCCAGTAGTCACGGGGGGAACGTCAATCAGCCCCAGCATTTT	CASSHGGNVNQPQHF
TRBV30	15	-	-	TRBJ2-1	TGTGCCTGGAGGTGGGACTTCCCTCTCGTGAATGAGCAGTTCTTC	CAWRWDFPLVNEQFF
TRBV25-1	13	-	TRBD1	TRBJ2-3	TGTGCCAGCAGTGGGACAGGGGTAGATACGCAGTATTTT	CASSGTGVDTQYF
TRBV11-2	15	-	-	TRBJ2-7	TGTGCCAGCAGCTTAGCCCGGGGACACAGCTACGAGCAGTACTTC	CASSLARGHSYEQYF
TRBV9	14	-	TRBD2	TRBJ2-7	TGTGCCAGCAGCCCCTCGGGGGGGTCCTACGAGCAGTACTTC	CASSPSGGSYEQYF
TRBV9	16	once	-	TRBJ2-3	TGTGCCAGCAGCGTAGGTGGAAGCGTAAGCACAGATACGCAGTATTTT	CASSVGGSVSTDTQYF
TRBV5-1	15	few	TRBD1	TRBJ1-1	TGCGCCAGCAGCCCGGGGACAGGGTACAAGACTGAAGCTTTCTTT	CASSPGTGYKTEAFF
TRBV9	15	-	-	TRBJ2-2	TGTGCCAGCAGCGTAGTAGGCGCGGACACCGGGGAGCTGTTTTTT	CASSVVGADTGELFF
TRBV4-2	15	-	-	TRBJ1-2	TGTGCCAGCAGCCAAGACAGGGTCGAAAGCTATGGCTACACCTTC	CASSQDRVESYGYTF
TRBV5-3	15	-	TRBD2	TRBJ2-7	TGTGCCAGAAGCATCACTAGCGGGGAGGCCTACGAGCAGTACTTC	CARSITSGEAYEQYF
TRBV11-2	14	-	-	TRBJ2-5	TGTGCCAGCAGCTACTCCAGCGGGTGGGGGGCCCAGTACTTC	CASSYSSGWGAQYF
TRBV19	17	-	TRBD2	TRBJ2-3	TGTGCCAGTAAAAAGGGAAGCGGGGGGTCGAGCACAGATACGCAGTATTTT	CASKKGSGGSSTDTQYF
TRBV2	13	once	-	TRBJ1-5	TGTGCCAGCAGGGACAGTTACAATCAGCCCCAGCATTTT	CASRDSYNQPQHF
TRBV4-1	18	-	-	TRBJ1-2	TGCGCCAGCAGCCAAGGCGGTATCCGGAGGGACTCTAACTATGGCTACACCTTC	CASSQGGIRRDSNYGYTF
TRBV28	15	-	TRBD2	TRBJ2-1	TGTGCCAGCAGTACTTGGGGGGGACCCTCGAATGAGCAGTTCTTC	CASSTWGGPSNEQFF
TRBV5-4	15	-	TRBD1	TRBJ2-1	TGTGCCAGCAGCTTAACCGGGACAGGGGGCCCCGAGCAGTTCTTC	CASSLTGTGGPEQFF
TRBV6-1	15	-	-	TRBJ2-5	TGTGCCAGCACTTCAGAAGAGGGGGGGGCAGAGACCCAGTACTTC	CASTSEEGGAETQYF
TRBV9	15	once	TRBD1	TRBJ2-2	TGTGCCAGCAGACCCGAGACAGGGATAGCCGGGGAGCTGTTTTTT	CASRPETGIAGELFF
TRBV5-1	13	-	TRBD1	TRBJ2-2	TGCGCCAGCAGCCCGACAGGGCCCGGGGAGCTGTTTTTT	CASSPTGPGELFF
TRBV19	17	once	TRBD1	TRBJ1-2	TGTGCCAGTAGTCCCTACAGGGGCGCCCCGGAAGCCTATGGCTACACCTTC	CASSPYRGAPEAYGYTF
TRBV7-3	15	few	TRBD2	TRBJ2-3	TGTGCCAGCAGCTCGGGGGCGGGGGGCGCAGATACGCAGTATTTT	CASSSGAGGADTQYF
TRBV11-2	16	-	TRBD2	TRBJ2-1	TGTGCCAGCAGCTTAGGGGTTAGCGGGGGGAGGCATGAGCAGTTCTTC	CASSLGVSGGRHEQFF
TRBV30	15	once	TRBD1	TRBJ1-6	TGTGCCTGGAGTGCAGGGGGGCTGGGAAATTCACCCCTCCACTTT	CAWSAGGLGNSPLHF
TRBV9	18	-	TRBD2	TRBJ2-5	TGTGCCAGCAGCGTAGCTCCAACTAGCGGGGGCGGAGGAGAGACCCAGTACTTC	CASSVAPTSGGGGETQYF
TRBV5-1	14	-	TRBD1	TRBJ1-1	TGCGCCAGCAGCTCGGGGACAGGGAACACTGAAGCTTTCTTT	CASSSGTGNTEAFF
TRBV5-1	16	-	-	TRBJ2-3	TGCGCCAGCAGCTTGAACCCACATGCCCAGTCGGATACGCAGTATTTT	CASSLNPHAQSDTQYF
TRBV5-1	14	once	-	TRBJ2-5	TGCGCCAGCAGAGGTCTAGCGAGCCAAGAGACCCAGTACTTC	CASRGLASQETQYF
TRBV19	18	once	TRBD1	TRBJ2-7	TGTGCCAGTAGTATAGCCCCCATCGGGACAGGAGGATCCTACGAGCAGTACTTC	CASSIAPIGTGGSYEQYF
TRBV19	15	-	-	TRBJ1-5	TGTGCCAGTAGTATCCCCGCAGGAGGGAATCAGCCCCAGCATTTT	CASSIPAGGNQPQHF
TRBV4-1	15	-	-	TRBJ1-2	TGCGCCAGCAGCCACGGAAGGTCCTCGACGGGTGGCTACACCTTC	CASSHGRSSTGGYTF
TRBV6-6	12	once	TRBD2	TRBJ2-5	TGTGCCAGCAGTGACCACGGGAGGGCCCAGTACTTC	CASSDHGRAQYF
TRBV9	14	few	-	TRBJ2-3	TGTGCCAGCAGCGTAGAAGCGGGCACAGATACGCAGTATTTT	CASSVEAGTDTQYF
TRBV10-1	14	-	TRBD1	TRBJ2-4	TGCGCCAGCAGTGCGCTGGACAGGGAGGACATTCAGTACTTC	CASSALDREDIQYF
TRBV10-3	13	-	-	TRBJ1-1	TGTGCCATCAGTGACAGGGAAAACACTGAAGCTTTCTTT	CAISDRENTEAFF
TRBV6-6	13	-	-	TRBJ1-2	TGTGCCAGCACCCCCATAGCTAACTATGGCTACACCTTC	CASTPIANYGYTF